Shown below are 11 T cell receptor beta chains from a single sample sequenced in a study of blood T cell repertoires in COVID-19. Method: immunoSEQ multiplex PCR; TCRdb's copy keeps in-frame clones and lacks some. The repertoire has 200,000 or so clones, 92% of them found once; the top ten carry around 0.85%. Sequenced sample: peripheral blood. The receptors stem from a man aged 55 to 69 with COVID-19, enrolled during active disease.

This clone was observed a single time. The V and J genes are TRBV20-1 and TRBJ1-5, with D possibly matching TRBD1 (5 bases). Trimming cost V 3 bases and J 7 bases, with 13 bases left between them. The CDR3 runs 13 residues. Germline V CDR1 and CDR2: DFQATT, SNEGSKA (reference sequence). DNA of the CDR3: TGCAGTGCTAGTGGGGGGGTTTGGCAGCCCCAGCATTTT. Protein: CSASGGVWQPQHF.

This sequence joins TRBV20-1 and TRBJ1-1, with D possibly TRBD1 on 6 matching bases. The CDR3 runs to 13 residues. Germline V CDR1 and CDR2: DFQATT, SNEGSKA (reference sequence). With 3 bases removed from V and 1 base from J, the gap between germline ends came to 9 bases. In DNA, the CDR3 is TGCAGTGCTAGTGGGGGGCCGAACACTGAAGCTTTCTTT. Residues: CSASGGPNTEAFF.

The V call is TRBV4-1, the J call TRBJ2-5; D gene ambiguous. V lost 0 bases, J lost 5 bases, and 7 bases lay in between. The CDR3 consists of 13 residues. CDR1 MGHRA and CDR2 YSYEKL come from the germline V gene. CDR3 in DNA: TGCGCCAGCAGCCAAGACAGGTGGGAGACCCAGTACTTC. It specifies CASSQDRWETQYF.

This clone was seen only once. This chain connects TRBV5-8 to TRBJ1-1; TRBD1 might be the D (5 bases). The V gene lost 0 bases and the J gene lost 2 bases, with 8 bases spanning the gap. CDR1 and CDR2 from the germline V gene are SGHTS and YDEGEE. The CDR3 length is 14 residues. The CDR3 here is CASSLDRINTEAFF. In DNA, the CDR3 is TGTGCCAGCAGCTTGGACAGGATCAACACTGAAGCTTTCTTT.

The V gene is TRBV24-1, the J gene TRBJ2-3; 8 bases are shared with TRBD1. J gave up 4 bases and V 4 bases, and 9 bases lay outside the gene matches. This CDR3 has 16 amino acids. The germline CDR1 and CDR2 sequences are KGHDR and SFDVKD. The CDR3 bases are TGTGCCACCAGTGACGCCACAGGGGGGTACGCAGATACGCAGTATTTT. Protein: CATSDATGGYADTQYF.

This clone was counted once. J is TRBJ1-2 and V is TRBV7-2, with 7 bases fitting TRBD1. The length of the CDR3 is 15 residues. Germline loops: CDR1 SGHTA, CDR2 FQGNSA. The ends lost 3 bases at V and 0 bases at J; junction bases unmatched: 4. CDR3 sequence reads: CASSFMGQSNYGYTF. CDR3 nucleotides: TGTGCCAGCAGCTTCATGGGACAGTCTAACTATGGCTACACCTTC.

This chain uses TRBV18 with TRBJ1-5, with TRBD1 matching over 7 bases. The CDR3 sequence is 14 residues long. Trimming at V came to 6 bases and at J to 2 bases, leaving 4 bases not matched to a gene. CDR1 and CDR2 from the germline V gene are KGHSH and LQKENI. CDR3 loop: CASSAGTGNQPQHF. CDR3 DNA sequence: TGTGCCAGCTCGGCCGGGACAGGCAATCAGCCCCAGCATTTT.

Comment on this clone: One junction end does not reproduce the germline sequence, and a read error may be involved. This chain uses TRBV7-7 with TRBJ2-7, with 7 bases fitting TRBD2. The CDR3 sequence is 15 residues long. Per germline, CDR1 SSHAT and CDR2 FNYEAQ (reference sequence). In nucleotides, the CDR3 is TGTGCTAGCAGCCCGGGGGGAAGGAGCTCCTACGAGCAGTACTTC. Translation: CASSPGGRSSYEQYF.

The chain links TRBV2 to TRBJ1-2; tentative D call: TRBD1 (5 bases). V was pared by 5 bases and J by 8 bases, with 18 bases between. The CDR3 covers 14 residues. CDR1 and CDR2 from the germline V gene are SNHLY and FYNNEI. This chain's CDR3 is CASSSSQRGGGYTF. For the CDR3, the DNA is TGTGCCAGCAGTTCATCACAGAGGGGAGGGGGCTACACCTTC.

Details on this clone: The germline gene is not matched at one end of the junction; a read error may be the cause. This chain uses TRBV7-9 with TRBJ1-1; D is possibly TRBD1 (5 bases). The length of the CDR3 is 14 residues. CDR1 and CDR2 from the germline V gene are SEHNR and FQNEAQ (reference sequence). CDR3 sequence reads: CASSLVKGNSEAFF. The CDR3 DNA follows: TGTGCCAGCAGCTTAGTTAAGGGGAACTCTGAAGCTTTCTTT.

This clone was seen a single time. The CDR3 nucleotides read TGTGCCAGTTCGGACAGGGGGCGCAACTATGGCTACACCTTC. This encodes CASSDRGRNYGYTF. V usage is TRBV19 and J usage is TRBJ1-2, with TRBD1 identical over 11 bases. In germline, CDR1 is LNHDA, CDR2 SQIVND (reference sequence). CDR3 length: 14 residues. Trimming removed 8 bases from V and 2 bases from J; junction bases left unmatched: 4.